A selection of T cell receptor beta chains follows, all from one sample in a study of CD8 T cells in Susac syndrome. TCRdb itself ran the immunoSEQ multiplex PCR reads through MiXCR, one entry per CDR3 protein. The repertoire includes some 26,000 distinct CDR3 sequences, around 93% of them detected once, and 0.63% sits in the top ten. The sample comprised CD8+ T cells from PBMCs. The source is a human donor with Susac syndrome. CDR3s include the opening cysteine and the closing phenylalanine or tryptophan. D genes are given only for firm matches. Clone size is shown for a subset of rows, as once, few, many or a class of expanded clone.

NA	TRBV20-1	TRBJ1-1	NA	CSARRRGGGTEAFF	TGCAGTGCTAGGCGCCGGGGAGGGGGAACTGAAGCTTTCTTT
NA	TRBV28	TRBJ2-7	NA	CASSLLYEQYF	TGTGCCAGCAGTTTATTGTACGAGCAGTACTTC
once	TRBV19	TRBJ2-5	NA	CASKRQETQYF	TGTGCCAGTAAAAGACAAGAGACCCAGTACTTC
NA	TRBV2	TRBJ2-1	NA	CASNGGNEQFF	TGTGCCAGCAATGGCGGCAATGAGCAGTTCTTC
NA	TRBV25-1	TRBJ2-2	NA	CASSGEFTGELFF	TGTGCCAGCAGTGGGGAATTCACCGGGGAGCTGTTTTTT
NA	TRBV7-9	TRBJ2-7	NA	CASSLAGAPSYEQYF	TGTGCCAGCAGCTTAGCGGGAGCACCCTCCTACGAGCAGTACTTC
NA	TRBV7-3	TRBJ2-3	NA	CASSLKSAGRYTDTQYF	TGTGCCAGCAGCTTAAAGTCTGCGGGCAGATACACAGATACGCAGTATTTT
NA	TRBV5-1	TRBJ1-6	TRBD1	CASSPSRDRGWDNSPLHF	TGCGCCAGCAGCCCGTCCCGGGACAGGGGATGGGACAATTCACCCCTCCACTTT
NA	TRBV6-2/TRBV6-3	TRBJ2-1	NA	CASSYSGNPYNEQFF	TGTGCCAGCAGTTACTCCGGCAACCCCTACAATGAGCAGTTCTTC
NA	TRBV4-3	TRBJ2-1	NA	CASSQDRQGGSNEQFF	TGCGCCAGCAGCCAAGATCGGCAGGGGGGGAGCAATGAGCAGTTCTTC
NA	TRBV7-9	TRBJ2-5	TRBD2	CASSLVIAGGQETQYF	TGTGCCAGCAGCTTGGTAATAGCGGGGGGCCAAGAGACCCAGTACTTC
NA	TRBV18	TRBJ2-7	NA	CASSPDPDEQYF	TGTGCCAGCTCACCAGACCCCGACGAGCAGTACTTC
NA	TRBV28	TRBJ1-2	NA	CASSLISPGAGYTF	TGTGCCAGCAGTTTAATCTCGCCAGGTGCTGGCTACACCTTC
NA	TRBV5-6	TRBJ2-6	NA	CASSLANSGANVLTF	TGTGCCAGCAGCTTGGCCAACTCTGGGGCCAACGTCCTGACTTTC
NA	TRBV4-3	TRBJ2-3	NA	CASSQDPVGALTDTQYF	TGCGCCAGCAGCCAAGATCCCGTGGGGGCCCTCACAGATACGCAGTATTTT
NA	TRBV7-8	TRBJ1-5	NA	CASSLAARDRIHSNQPQHF	TGTGCCAGCAGCTTAGCGGCCCGCGATAGGATTCATAGCAATCAGCCCCAGCATTTT
NA	TRBV19	TRBJ1-2	NA	CASMEEMNYGYTF	TGTGCCAGTATGGAAGAAATGAACTATGGCTACACCTTC
NA	TRBV19	TRBJ2-2	NA	CATSWGVNTGELFF	TGTGCCACCTCCTGGGGGGTCAACACCGGGGAGCTGTTTTTT
NA	TRBV9	TRBJ2-6	NA	CASSVSPAEFSGANVLTF	TGTGCCAGCAGCGTTAGCCCCGCCGAATTCTCTGGGGCCAACGTCCTGACTTTC
NA	TRBV2	TRBJ1-6	NA	CASRAAAGQRALHF	TGTGCCAGCAGAGCCGCGGCAGGGCAGCGGGCCCTCCACTTT
few	TRBV13	TRBJ2-7	NA	CASSLVGDSYEQYF	TGTGCCAGCAGCTTAGTGGGGGACTCCTACGAGCAGTACTTC
NA	TRBV6-1	TRBJ2-7	TRBD1	CASSPLWDRTVWNEQYF	TGTGCCAGCAGCCCTCTTTGGGACAGGACGGTCTGGAACGAGCAGTACTTC
NA	TRBV7-9	TRBJ1-1	NA	CASSLGTPNTEAFF	TGTGCCAGCAGCTTAGGGACCCCTAACACTGAAGCTTTCTTT
NA	TRBV15	TRBJ2-7	TRBD2	CATSTGEGKEQYF	TGTGCCACCAGCACCGGGGAGGGGAAGGAGCAGTACTTC
NA	TRBV6-1	TRBJ1-1	NA	CASSEGDILNTEAFF	TGTGCCAGCAGTGAAGGTGACATATTGAACACTGAAGCTTTCTTT
NA	TRBV4-3	TRBJ1-1	NA	CASSQDPPRAEFGTEAFF	TGCGCCAGCAGCCAAGATCCCCCTAGGGCGGAGTTCGGCACTGAAGCTTTCTTT